This entry is about one TCR beta chain. What it binds is not known. Production of TCR cDNA was by 5'RACE template switching, which also added a universal primer site and UMIs. TCRdb re-analysed the 5' RACE reads in MiXCR, keeping a single row per CDR3 protein. The sample lists 300,000 or so distinct CDR3 sequences; 6.8% were seen once. This CDR3 region has 14 residues. CDR1 and CDR2 (germline): SGHAT, FQNNGV. Trimming stripped 5 bases from V and 4 bases from J, with 14 bases between. The data belong to a study of T cells after yellow fever vaccination. Study context: With SMART-Seq v4 Ultra Low Input, the fractions containing low cell numbers were prepared. Findings of the study overall: Repertoires sorted by FACS could include abundant clonotypes that are contaminants from the bulk population. Post-booster samples contained most primary-vaccination clones (around 96% CD4, 70% to 90% CD8).

The chain joins TRBV11-2 to TRBJ2-5, with D possibly matching TRBD2 (6 bases). The sample in question was PBMCs, obtained about 49 days after the first yellow fever vaccination. The TCR sequence derives from a young man who received the YFV17D yellow fever vaccine. CDR3 sequence: CASSVGGAIETQYF. CDR3 in DNA: TGTGCCAGCAGCGTAGGAGGGGCCATAGAGACCCAGTACTTC.